The present entry profiles one TCR beta chain with its context. Generated by immunoSEQ multiplex PCR, the TCRdb table keeps only in-frame clones and is missing some. The sample holds almost 90,000 clones; around 96% are singletons and the top ten take roughly 0.24%. This sample stems from a study of technical replicates of blood from several donors. Trimming pared 4 bases from V and 1 base from J, leaving 12 bases between. The CDR3 is 14 residues long. Germline V CDR1 and CDR2: SQVTM, ANQGSEA. The TCR originated in a human donor in good health. The genes are TRBV29-1 and TRBJ2-3; D might be TRBD1 (6 bases). Sequencing was done on a sample of T cells isolated from PBMCs. CDR3 protein: CSVVYRDRTDTQYF. CDR3 DNA sequence: TGCAGCGTTGTTTACAGGGACCGCACAGATACGCAGTATTTT.